This T cell receptor (beta chain) was observed in a study of CD8+CD57+ T cells in acquired aplastic anemia. Germline V lookup: CDR1 LNHDA, CDR2 SQIVND (reference sequence). This CDR3 has 16 amino acids. Losses at the gene ends were 7 bases for V and 4 bases for J; bases not matched to a gene: 6. This clonotype was observed many times. Its antigen is as yet unknown. For CDR3 and TCR beta VDJ profiling, genomic DNA was the template used. TCRdb analysed the reads with MiXCR anew, one entry per CDR3 protein. Among under 200,000 distinct CDR3 sequences, around 50% were seen once, and the ten largest hold about 2.6%. Overall study results and limits: Sharing between patients and controls was observed for around 27 CD8+ CDR3 sequences. Patients showed no significant difference from controls in CD8+ Simpson's diversity.

All patients picked for sequencing had shown, by flow cytometry, an expansion of CD8+CD57+ cells. At the time of blood sampling, patients had not yet received any therapy. The sequenced material came from sorted CD4+, CD8+, or CD8+CD57+ T cells (not recorded which) from PBMCs. This clonotype was obtained from a human donor with aplastic anemia. The J gene is TRBJ2-3, the V gene TRBV19, with 15 bases lining up with TRBD2. CDR3 coding DNA: TGTGCCAGTACCTTAGGACTAGCGGGAGGGGCAGATACGCAGTATTTT. It is translated as CASTLGLAGGADTQYF.